The rows below give T cell receptor beta chains drawn from one sample of a study of graft-versus-host responses after intestinal transplantation. Generated by immunoSEQ multiplex PCR, the TCRdb table keeps only in-frame clones and is missing some. The sample shows 130,000 or so clones, 90% to 95% of them seen only once. For these TCRs, the target antigens are not known. The starting material was unstimulated CD4+ T cells sorted from spleen or lymph node cells, obtained before intestinal transplant. These receptors were obtained from a human donor who received an intestinal transplant. CDR3s include the opening cysteine and the closing phenylalanine or tryptophan. A D gene is named only where the DNA matches it firmly. Only part of the rows carry a size: once, few, many, or a class if the clone is expanded.

v_gene	abundance	j_gene	d_gene	CDR3aa	CDR3nt
TRBV4-1	.	TRBJ1-5	TRBD1	CASSAFRDRNQPQHF	TGCGCCAGCAGCGCCTTCCGGGACAGGAATCAGCCCCAGCATTTT
TRBV4-2	.	TRBJ2-5	.	CASSQDSSAGKTQYF	TGTGCCAGCAGCCAAGATTCATCTGCAGGAAAGACCCAGTACTTC
TRBV5-6	.	TRBJ2-7	.	CASNRGAGYEQYF	TGTGCCAGCAACAGGGGCGCGGGATACGAGCAGTACTTC
TRBV19	.	TRBJ1-1	.	CASSYRQLNTEAFF	TGTGCCAGTTCTTACCGACAGCTGAACACTGAAGCTTTCTTT
TRBV2	.	TRBJ2-3	TRBD1	CASSTAGQGDSTDTQYF	TGTGCCAGCAGTACAGCGGGACAGGGGGATTCCACAGATACGCAGTATTTT
TRBV7-8	.	TRBJ1-2	.	CASSFDRKNYGYTF	TGTGCCAGCAGCTTTGACAGGAAAAACTATGGCTACACCTTC
TRBV5-1	.	TRBJ1-1	TRBD1	CASMSGGGYLTGAFF	TGCGCCAGCATGTCAGGGGGCGGGTATCTGACGGGAGCTTTCTTT
TRBV28	.	TRBJ2-5	TRBD1	CASSLDRVETQYF	TGTGCCAGCAGCCTAGACAGGGTTGAGACCCAGTACTTC
TRBV9	.	TRBJ2-7	TRBD2	CASSVGTTGGAYEQYF	TGTGCCAGCAGCGTAGGCACCACGGGGGGGGCCTACGAGCAGTACTTC
TRBV19	few	TRBJ1-5	.	CASSIRGGNQPQHF	TGTGCCAGTAGTATCAGGGGTGGCAATCAGCCCCAGCATTTT
TRBV7-6	.	TRBJ1-1	TRBD1	CASSTTGGATEAFF	TGTGCCAGCAGCACAACAGGGGGGGCCACTGAAGCTTTCTTT
TRBV10-1	.	TRBJ1-4	.	CASIHEKLFF	TGCGCCAGCATCCATGAAAAACTGTTTTTT
TRBV7-9	.	TRBJ1-1	.	CASSFQGTMNTEAFF	TGTGCCAGCAGCTTTCAGGGAACCATGAACACTGAAGCTTTCTTT